This T cell receptor beta chain was captured in a study of blood T cells in healthy people across ages. V was pared by 4 bases and J by 8 bases, with 11 bases between. There are 11 residues in the CDR3. Germline values: CDR1 DFQATT, CDR2 SNEGSKA (reference sequence). Using a J-beta primer mix together with a sample-barcoded 5' primer, a second PCR was run for roughly 7 to 12 cycles. One entry per CDR3 protein, called by TCRdb with MiXCR from the 5' RACE reads. The data show over 1,300,000 distinct CDR3 sequences, with around 59% seen just once and under 8.5% held by the top ten. Every sample gave at least 6 micrograms of total RNA when it was extracted. This clonotype has a handful of counts.

This chain links TRBV20-1 with TRBJ2-5; possible D gene TRBD2, 5 bases. The material sequenced was blood. The clonotype was recovered from a man between 18 and 35 years old in good health. CDR3 amino acids: CSATSAGTQYF. The DNA of the CDR3 is TGCAGTGCTACGTCGGCGGGTACCCAGTACTTC.